This T cell receptor (beta chain) came from a study of shared clonotypes between healthy human individuals. Naive CD8 cells, CD45RO-negative and positively selected for CCR7, excluded terminally differentiated effector memory CD45RA+ cells. The donor cohort consisted entirely of Caucasian adults residing in Nashville, Tennessee. Execution of the assay was at deep level. Data came from immunoSEQ multiplex PCR; TCRdb stores just in-frame clones and leaves some out. The sample yields some 2.1 million clones, about 95% seen once. CDR3 length: 13 amino acids. The V end was cut by 4 bases, the J end by 3 bases, with 13 bases between. The germline gives CDR1 GTSNPN, CDR2 SVGIG (reference sequence).

This rearrangement joins TRBV30 to TRBJ2-7; D is ambiguous. Sequenced: naive CD8+ T cells sorted from blood. This sequence originates from a man aged 18 to 30 in good health. This CDR3 is CAWKGGPVYEQYF. DNA for the CDR3: TGTGCCTGGAAAGGTGGCCCGGTCTACGAGCAGTACTTC.